The entry below describes one TCR beta chain. Its antigen remains unidentified. The record originates from a study of Ad26.COV2.S vaccination and SARS-CoV-2 variants. Whole-study results and caveats: Possibly, TCR breadth and depth analyses underestimated total T cell responses. Marked by substantial breadth, spike-specific CD8+ and CD4+ T cell responses were reportedly seen after vaccination. Vaccine recipients had higher spike-specific TCR breadth than placebo recipients. Similar non-spike TCR breadth was observed in recipients of vaccine and of placebo.

Using immunoSEQ multiplex PCR, the repertoire was profiled, and TCRdb retains in-frame clones only, with some absent. The table lists over 90,000 clones, around 80% of them singletons. Material: peripheral blood, obtained after recovery from COVID-19. This clonotype was sampled from a human donor who had recovered from COVID-19.

The CDR3 sequence is CASTDQGQGSNSPLHF. CDR3 bases: TGTGCCAGCACCGACCAGGGACAGGGGAGTAATTCACCCCTCCACTTT. The V and J genes are TRBV6-6 and TRBJ1-6; 10 bases fit TRBD1. Germline trimming cut 7 bases from V and 6 bases from J; bases unmatched to any gene: 9. CDR1 and CDR2 from the germline V gene are MNHNY and SVGAGI (reference sequence). This CDR3 has 16 residues.